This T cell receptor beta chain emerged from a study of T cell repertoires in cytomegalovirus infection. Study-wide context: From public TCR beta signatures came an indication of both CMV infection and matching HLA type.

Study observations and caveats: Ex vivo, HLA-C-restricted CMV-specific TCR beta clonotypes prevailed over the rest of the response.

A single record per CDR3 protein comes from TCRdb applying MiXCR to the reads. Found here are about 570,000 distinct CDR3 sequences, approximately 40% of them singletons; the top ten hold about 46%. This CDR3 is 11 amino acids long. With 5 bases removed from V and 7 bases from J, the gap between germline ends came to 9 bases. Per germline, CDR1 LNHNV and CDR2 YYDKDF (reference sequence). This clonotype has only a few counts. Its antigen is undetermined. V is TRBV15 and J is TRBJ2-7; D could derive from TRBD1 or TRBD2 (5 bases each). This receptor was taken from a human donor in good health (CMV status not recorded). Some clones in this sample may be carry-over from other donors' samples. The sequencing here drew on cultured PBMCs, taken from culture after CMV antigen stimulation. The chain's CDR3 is CATSGTGEQYF. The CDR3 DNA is TGTGCCACCAGCGGGACCGGGGAGCAGTACTTC.